This T cell receptor beta chain was retrieved from a study of CD8 T cells in ankylosing spondylitis. The table lists this clonotype with a few counts. Its target is not known. Germline trimming cut 7 bases from V and 6 bases from J; bases unmatched to any gene: 10. Germline assignment: CDR1 SNHLY and CDR2 FYNNEI. The CDR3 totals 17 residues. Scientists made TCR beta libraries using quantitative 5'-RACE with molecular barcodes. TCRdb reprocessed the 5' RACE reads with MiXCR, giving one entry per CDR3 protein. The table includes around 150,000 distinct CDR3 sequences, approximately 48% detected once. Study findings and constraints: Matched synovial fluid from ankylosing spondylitis patients was reported to be enriched for disease-linked clones. Seven to nine highly homologous variants formed a TCR beta motif that appeared characteristic of ankylosing spondylitis blood. Clones linked to disease, bearing a CD8+ phenotype, were relatively rare in peripheral blood.

The V and J genes are TRBV2 and TRBJ2-2, with 14 bases that match TRBD2. The sequence was obtained from a male donor with ankylosing spondylitis. The source material was synovial fluid, either unsorted or a sorted T cell fraction (not recorded which). In DNA form, the CDR3 reads TGTGCCAGCATCCCGACTAGCGGGAGGGCCGGGGCCGGGGAGCTGTTTTTT. This translates into CASIPTSGRAGAGELFF.